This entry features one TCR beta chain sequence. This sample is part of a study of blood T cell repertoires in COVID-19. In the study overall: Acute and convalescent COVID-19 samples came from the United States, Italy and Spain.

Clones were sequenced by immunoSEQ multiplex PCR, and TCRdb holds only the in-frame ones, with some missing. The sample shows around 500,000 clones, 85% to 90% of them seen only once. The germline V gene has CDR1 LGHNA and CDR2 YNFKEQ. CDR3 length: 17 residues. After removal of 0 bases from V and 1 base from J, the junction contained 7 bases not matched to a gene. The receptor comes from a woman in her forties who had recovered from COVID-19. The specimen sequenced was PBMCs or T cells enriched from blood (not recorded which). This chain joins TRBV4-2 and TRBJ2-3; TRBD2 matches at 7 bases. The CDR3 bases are TGTGCCAGCAGCCAAGAGGTGACTAGCTTTGGCACAGATACGCAGTATTTT. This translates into CASSQEVTSFGTDTQYF.